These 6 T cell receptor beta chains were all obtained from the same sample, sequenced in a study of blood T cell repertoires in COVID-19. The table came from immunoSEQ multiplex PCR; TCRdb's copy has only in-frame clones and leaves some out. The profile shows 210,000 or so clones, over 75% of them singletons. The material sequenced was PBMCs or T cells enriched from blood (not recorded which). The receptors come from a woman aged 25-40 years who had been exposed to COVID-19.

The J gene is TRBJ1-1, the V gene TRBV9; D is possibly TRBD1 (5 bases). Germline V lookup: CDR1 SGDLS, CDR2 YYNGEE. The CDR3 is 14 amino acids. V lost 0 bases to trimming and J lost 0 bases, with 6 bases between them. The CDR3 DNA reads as TGTGCCAGCAGCGTAGGGACATTGAACACTGAAGCTTTCTTT. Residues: CASSVGTLNTEAFF.

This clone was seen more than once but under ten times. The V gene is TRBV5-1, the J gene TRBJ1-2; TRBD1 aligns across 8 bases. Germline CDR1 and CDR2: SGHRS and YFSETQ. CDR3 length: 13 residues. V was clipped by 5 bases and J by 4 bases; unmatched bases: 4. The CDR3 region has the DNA TGCGCCAGCAGGTGGGACAGGAGCTATGGCTACACCTTC. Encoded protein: CASRWDRSYGYTF.

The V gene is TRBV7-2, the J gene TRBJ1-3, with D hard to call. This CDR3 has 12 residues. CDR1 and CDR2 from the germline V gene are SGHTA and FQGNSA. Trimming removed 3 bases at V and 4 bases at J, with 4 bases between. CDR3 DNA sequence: TGTGCCAGCAGCTTTGCGGGAAACACCATATATTTT. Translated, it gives CASSFAGNTIYF.

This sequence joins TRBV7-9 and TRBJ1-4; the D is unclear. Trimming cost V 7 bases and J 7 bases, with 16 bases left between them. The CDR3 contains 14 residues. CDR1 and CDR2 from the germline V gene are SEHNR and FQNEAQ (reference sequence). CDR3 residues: CASMPLGRCEKLFF. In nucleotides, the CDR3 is TGTGCCAGCATGCCTCTCGGGAGGTGTGAAAAACTGTTTTTT. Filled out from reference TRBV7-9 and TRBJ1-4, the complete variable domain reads DTGVSQNPRHKITKRGQNVTFRCDPISEHNRLYWYRQTLGQGPEFLTYFQNEAQLEKSRLLSDRFSAERPKGSFSTLEIQRTEQGDSAMYLCASMPLGRCEKLFFGSGTQLSVL.

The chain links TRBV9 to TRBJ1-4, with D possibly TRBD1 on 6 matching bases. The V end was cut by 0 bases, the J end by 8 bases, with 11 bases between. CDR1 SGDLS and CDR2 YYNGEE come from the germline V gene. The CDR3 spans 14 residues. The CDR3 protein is CASSVGGPGEKLFF. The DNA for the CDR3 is TGTGCCAGCAGCGTAGGGGGGCCAGGGGAAAAACTGTTTTTT.

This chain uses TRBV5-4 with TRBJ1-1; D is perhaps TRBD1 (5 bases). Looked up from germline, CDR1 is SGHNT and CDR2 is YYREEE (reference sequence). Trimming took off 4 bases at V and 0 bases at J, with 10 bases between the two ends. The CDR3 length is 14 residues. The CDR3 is CASSPSTVNTEAFF. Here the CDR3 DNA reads TGTGCCAGCAGCCCATCGACAGTGAACACTGAAGCTTTCTTT.